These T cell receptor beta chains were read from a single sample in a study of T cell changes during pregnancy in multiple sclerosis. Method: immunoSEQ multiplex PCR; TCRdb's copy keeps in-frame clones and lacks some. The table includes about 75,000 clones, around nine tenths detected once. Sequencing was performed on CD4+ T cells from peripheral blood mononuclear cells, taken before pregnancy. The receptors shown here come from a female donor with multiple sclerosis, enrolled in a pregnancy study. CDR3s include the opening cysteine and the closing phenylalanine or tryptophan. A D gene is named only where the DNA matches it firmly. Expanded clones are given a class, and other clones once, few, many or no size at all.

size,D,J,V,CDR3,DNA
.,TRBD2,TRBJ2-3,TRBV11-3,CASSSLAGGPPDTQYF,TGTGCCAGCAGCTCCCTAGCGGGGGGGCCGCCAGATACGCAGTATTTT
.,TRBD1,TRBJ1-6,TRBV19,CASSPDRGGGNSPLHF,TGTGCCAGTAGTCCGGACAGGGGAGGTGGTAATTCACCCCTCCACTTT
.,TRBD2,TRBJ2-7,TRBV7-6,CASSLRASGSRQYF,TGTGCCAGCAGCTTACGGGCTAGCGGGAGTCGGCAGTACTTC
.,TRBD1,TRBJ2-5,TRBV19,CASSIWIGQGQETQYF,TGTGCCAGTAGTATTTGGATCGGACAGGGGCAAGAGACCCAGTACTTC
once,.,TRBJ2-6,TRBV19,CASSPRSSGANVLTF,TGTGCCAGTAGCCCTCGGAGCTCTGGGGCCAACGTCCTGACTTTC
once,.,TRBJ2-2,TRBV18,CASSPGTLTGELFF,TGTGCCAGCTCACCGGGGACACTTACCGGGGAGCTGTTTTTT
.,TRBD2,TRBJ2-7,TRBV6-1,CASRVSGEYEQYF,TGTGCCAGCAGGGTTAGCGGGGAGTACGAGCAGTACTTC
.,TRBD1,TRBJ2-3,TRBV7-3,CASSFATGGNAQYF,TGTGCCAGCAGCTTTGCGACAGGGGGAAACGCGCAGTATTTT
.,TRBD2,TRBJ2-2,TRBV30,CAWSPPTSGTNTGELFF,TGTGCCTGGAGTCCACCGACTAGCGGGACCAACACCGGGGAGCTGTTTTTT
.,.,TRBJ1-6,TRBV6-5,CASKREGGLNSPLHF,TGTGCCAGCAAGCGGGAGGGAGGCCTAAATTCACCCCTCCACTTT
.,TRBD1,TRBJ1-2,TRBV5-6,CASSLGDRGLYGYTF,TGTGCCAGCAGCTTGGGGGACAGGGGGCTCTATGGCTACACCTTC
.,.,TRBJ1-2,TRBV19,CASQTGQQYGYTF,TGTGCCAGTCAGACAGGACAACAATATGGCTACACCTTC
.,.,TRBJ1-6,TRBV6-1,CASSEYRDRSYNSPLHF,TGTGCCAGCAGTGAGTACAGGGACCGCTCCTATAATTCACCCCTCCACTTT
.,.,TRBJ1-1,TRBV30,CAWVTGHMSTEAFF,TGTGCCTGGGTTACGGGACATATGAGCACTGAAGCTTTCTTT
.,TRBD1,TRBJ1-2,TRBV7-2,CASSPGQGYGYTF,TGTGCCAGCAGCCCAGGACAGGGCTATGGCTACACCTTC
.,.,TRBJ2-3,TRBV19,CASSETAGSTDTQYF,TGTGCCAGTAGTGAGACAGCGGGTAGCACAGATACGCAGTATTTT
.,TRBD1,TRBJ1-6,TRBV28,CASSWGQGVQSPLHF,TGTGCCAGCAGCTGGGGACAGGGGGTACAATCACCCCTCCACTTT
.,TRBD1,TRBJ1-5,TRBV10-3,CAISERTGENQPQHF,TGTGCCATCAGTGAGCGGACAGGGGAAAATCAGCCCCAGCATTTT
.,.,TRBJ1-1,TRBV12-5,CASRREGLNTEAFF,TGTGCTAGTCGGCGGGAGGGCCTGAACACTGAAGCTTTCTTT
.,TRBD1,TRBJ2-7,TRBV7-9,CASSFGQAYGEQYF,TGTGCCAGCAGCTTTGGACAGGCGTACGGGGAGCAGTACTTC
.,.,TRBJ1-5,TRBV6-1,CASSEGVGRGGNQPQHF,TGTGCCAGCAGTGAAGGGGTGGGGAGGGGGGGCAATCAGCCCCAGCATTTT
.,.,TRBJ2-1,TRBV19,CASSIGQGTSAFSEQFF,TGTGCCAGTAGTATTGGACAGGGGACTAGCGCATTCAGTGAGCAGTTCTTC
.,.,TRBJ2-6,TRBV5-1,CASSSRGGTGANVLTF,TGCGCCAGCAGCTCCCGTGGGGGGACCGGGGCCAACGTCCTGACTTTC
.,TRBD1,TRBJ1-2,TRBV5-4,CASSSTGNNGYTF,TGTGCCAGCAGCTCGACAGGGAATAATGGCTACACCTTC
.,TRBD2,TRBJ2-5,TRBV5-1,CASSSVGGSQETQYF,TGCGCCAGCAGTAGTGTCGGGGGGAGCCAAGAGACCCAGTACTTC
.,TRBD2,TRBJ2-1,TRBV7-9,CASSFQLAGHNEQFF,TGTGCCAGCAGCTTTCAGCTAGCGGGACACAATGAGCAGTTCTTC
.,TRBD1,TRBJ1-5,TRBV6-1,CASSRDRGQPQHF,TGTGCCAGCAGCCGGGACAGGGGTCAGCCCCAGCATTTT
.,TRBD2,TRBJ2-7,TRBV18,CASSPLAANSYEQYF,TGTGCCAGCTCACCTCTAGCGGCCAACTCCTACGAGCAGTACTTC
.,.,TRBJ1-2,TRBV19,CASSVDTLLYGYTF,TGTGCCAGTAGTGTGGACACCCTACTCTATGGCTACACCTTC
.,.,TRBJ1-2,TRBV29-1,CSVDKGGGYTF,TGCAGCGTTGATAAGGGGGGGGGCTACACCTTC
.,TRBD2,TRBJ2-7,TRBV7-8,CASSFPGLAGGGEQYF,TGTGCCAGCAGCTTCCCCGGACTAGCGGGAGGCGGCGAGCAGTACTTC
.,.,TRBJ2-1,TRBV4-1,CASSQVVPYNEQFF,TGCGCCAGCAGCCAAGTAGTCCCCTACAATGAGCAGTTCTTC
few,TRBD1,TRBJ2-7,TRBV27,CASRAGTASYEQYF,TGTGCCAGCAGGGCCGGGACAGCCTCCTACGAGCAGTACTTC
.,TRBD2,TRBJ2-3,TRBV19,CASSISPLAGYPDTQYF,TGTGCCAGTAGTATATCCCCCCTAGCGGGGTATCCAGATACGCAGTATTTT
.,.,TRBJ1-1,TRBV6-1,CASRREENTEAFF,TGTGCCAGCAGGAGGGAGGAGAACACTGAAGCTTTCTTT
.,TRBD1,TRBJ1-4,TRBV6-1,CASRVTGGSEKLFF,TGTGCCAGCAGGGTGACAGGGGGAAGCGAAAAACTGTTTTTT
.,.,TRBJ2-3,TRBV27,CASSPRLEGDTQYF,TGTGCCAGCAGTCCCCGACTGGAGGGTGATACGCAGTATTTT
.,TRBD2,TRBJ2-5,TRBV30,CAWKGGGFQETQYF,TGTGCCTGGAAGGGCGGGGGGTTCCAAGAGACCCAGTACTTC
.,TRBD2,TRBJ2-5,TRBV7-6,CASSMRTSGGWQETQYF,TGTGCCAGCAGCATGAGGACTAGCGGGGGGTGGCAAGAGACCCAGTACTTC
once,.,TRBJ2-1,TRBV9,CASSVGLGGAEQFF,TGTGCCAGCAGCGTAGGCTTGGGGGGGGCTGAGCAGTTCTTC
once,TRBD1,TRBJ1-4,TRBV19,CASRETGGEKLFF,TGTGCCAGTAGGGAGACAGGGGGCGAAAAACTGTTTTTT
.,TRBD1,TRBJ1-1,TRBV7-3,CASSSRDRDEAFF,TGTGCCAGCAGCTCGAGAGACAGGGATGAAGCTTTCTTT
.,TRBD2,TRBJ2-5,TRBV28,CASRPMTSAQETQYF,TGTGCCAGCAGGCCTATGACTAGCGCCCAAGAGACCCAGTACTTC
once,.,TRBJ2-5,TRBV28,CASSLRKLPETQYF,TGTGCCAGCAGTTTACGAAAGCTGCCGGAGACCCAGTACTTC
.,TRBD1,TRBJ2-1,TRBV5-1,CASSPGQGGQGDNEQFF,TGCGCCAGCAGTCCAGGACAGGGGGGACAGGGTGACAATGAGCAGTTCTTC
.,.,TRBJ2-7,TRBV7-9,CASSPTGEVGEQYF,TGTGCCAGCAGCCCGACTGGAGAGGTCGGCGAGCAGTACTTC
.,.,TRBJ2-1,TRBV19,CASTIQDEQFF,TGTGCCAGTACCATCCAGGATGAGCAGTTCTTC
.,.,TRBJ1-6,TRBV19,CASSIDSPNSPLHF,TGTGCCAGTAGTATCGACAGCCCAAATTCACCCCTCCACTTT
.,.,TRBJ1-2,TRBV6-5,CASSSNSQGSGYGYTF,TGTGCCAGCAGTTCCAACTCCCAGGGGAGTGGCTATGGCTACACCTTC
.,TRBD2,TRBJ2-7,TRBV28,CASSPGLAGIQVLILSYEQYF,TGTGCCAGCAGTCCAGGACTAGCGGGAATCCAAGTTCTTATACTTTCCTACGAGCAGTACTTC
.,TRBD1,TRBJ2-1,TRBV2,CASSRGQGWNEQFF,TGTGCCAGCAGTAGGGGACAGGGGTGGAATGAGCAGTTCTTC